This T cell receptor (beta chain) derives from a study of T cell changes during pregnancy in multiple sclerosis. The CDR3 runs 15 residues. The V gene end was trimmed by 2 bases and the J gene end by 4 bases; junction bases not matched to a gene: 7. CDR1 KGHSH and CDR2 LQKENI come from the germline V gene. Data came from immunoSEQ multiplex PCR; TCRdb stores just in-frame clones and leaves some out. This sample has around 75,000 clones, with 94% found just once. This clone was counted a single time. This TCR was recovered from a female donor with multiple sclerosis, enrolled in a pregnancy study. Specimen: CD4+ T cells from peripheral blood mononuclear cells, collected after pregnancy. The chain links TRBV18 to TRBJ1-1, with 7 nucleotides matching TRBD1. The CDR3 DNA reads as TGTGCCAGCTCACCAAGTCGGCAGGGGGGCACTGAAGCTTTCTTT. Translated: CASSPSRQGGTEAFF.